The source of this T cell receptor (beta chain) is a study of T-cell reconstitution after alpha-beta-depleted transplantation in children. For this clonotype: What it recognizes is unknown.

CDR1 is MGHRA and CDR2 is YSYEKL in the germline V gene. Trimming removed 4 bases at V and 2 bases at J, with 20 bases between. The length of the CDR3 is 17 residues. Unique molecular identifiers were incorporated when the TCRbeta library was constructed. Each CDR3 protein gets one entry after TCRdb re-called the PCR reads with MiXCR. The data contain around 450,000 distinct CDR3 sequences, around 16% of them singletons. General study findings and limits: T-cell counts and diversity at one year following transplant were attributed mainly to newly produced T cells.

This chain connects TRBV4-1 to TRBJ2-5; D possibly corresponds to TRBD1 (6 bases). Source: PBMCs, mostly from graft donor cells, taken 360 days after TCRalphabeta/CD19-depleted stem cell transplant. The receptor's source is a boy younger than two who had a stem cell transplant for Wiskott-Aldrich syndrome, so the T cells may come from the graft donor. The CDR3 is CASSRGTAGTQQETQYF. The CDR3 nucleotides read TGCGCCAGCAGCCGGGGGACGGCAGGGACACAACAAGAGACCCAGTACTTC.